This TCR beta chain was observed in a study of tumor-infiltrating lymphocytes in primary liver carcinoma. TCR beta cDNA came from roughly 550 ng total RNA, primed with a constant-region primer. Three rounds of nested multiplex PCR with slightly modified ARM-PCR produced TCR beta libraries. The study ran its first two PCR rounds for nine to eleven cycles each, using TRBV1-TRBV30 forward primers and a C-beta reverse primer. TCRdb fed the multiplex PCR reads into MiXCR, producing one record per CDR3 protein. The repertoire holds about 200,000 distinct CDR3 sequences, roughly 80% seen once, with roughly 20% in the top ten. Trimming removed 1 base from V and 13 bases from J, with 13 bases in between. Germline CDR1 reads SEHNR; CDR2 reads FQNEAQ (reference sequence). The length of the CDR3 is 13 residues. Investigators took RNA and DNA out together from about 21-30 mg of unsorted bulk tissue.

The origin of this receptor is a man between 35 and 55 years old with primary liver carcinoma and hepatitis B virus infection. What was sequenced was tumor tissue from primary liver carcinoma. The chain joins TRBV7-9 to TRBJ2-2; D unresolved. DNA of the CDR3: TGTGCCAGCAGCTTAGTGGGGTCCGGGCGGCTGTTTTTT. Its translation: CASSLVGSGRLFF.